This T cell receptor beta chain was profiled in a study of OX40 agonist ivuxolimab in advanced cancers. Sequencing was performed with immunoSEQ multiplex PCR; in TCRdb, only in-frame clones are kept and a portion is missing. Of 68,000 or so clones in the sample, 91% were seen once. The clonotype comes from an adult with an advanced solid tumor such as melanoma, head and neck, liver or kidney cancer. The sequencing used CD4+ or CD8+ T cells sorted from blood, collected in a trial of the OX40 agonist ivuxolimab.

For the CDR3, the DNA is TGTGCCAGCAGCCAAGGACAGGGGCCCTTCAATGAGCAGTTCTTC. This gives the protein CASSQGQGPFNEQFF. The rearrangement joins TRBV5-4 to TRBJ2-1; 9 nucleotides match TRBD1. V trimming: 4 bases; J trimming: 6 bases; junction bases outside the gene matches: 8. Germline V CDR1 and CDR2: SGHNT, YYREEE (reference sequence). The CDR3 sequence is 15 residues long.